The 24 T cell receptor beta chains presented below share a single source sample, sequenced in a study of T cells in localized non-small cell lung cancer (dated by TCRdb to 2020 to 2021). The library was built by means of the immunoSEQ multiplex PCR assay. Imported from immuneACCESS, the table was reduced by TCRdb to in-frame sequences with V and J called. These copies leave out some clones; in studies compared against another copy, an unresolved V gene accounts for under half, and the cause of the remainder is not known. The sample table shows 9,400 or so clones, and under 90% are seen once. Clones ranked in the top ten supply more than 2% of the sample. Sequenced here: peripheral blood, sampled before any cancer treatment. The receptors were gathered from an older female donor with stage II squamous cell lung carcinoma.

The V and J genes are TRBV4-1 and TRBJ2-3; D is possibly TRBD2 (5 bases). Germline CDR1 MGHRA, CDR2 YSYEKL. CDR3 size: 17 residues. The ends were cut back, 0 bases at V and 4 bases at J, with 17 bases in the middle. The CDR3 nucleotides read TGCGCCAGCAGCCAAGATAAACGGGATCGGGCGGCAGATACGCAGTATTTT. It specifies CASSQDKRDRAADTQYF.

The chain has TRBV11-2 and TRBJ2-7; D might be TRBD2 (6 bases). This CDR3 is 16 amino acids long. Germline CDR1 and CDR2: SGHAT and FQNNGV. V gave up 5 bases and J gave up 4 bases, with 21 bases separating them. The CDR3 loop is CASSPVLSRDSYEQYF. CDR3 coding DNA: TGTGCCAGCAGCCCAGTTTTATCGCGGGATTCTTACGAGCAGTACTTC.

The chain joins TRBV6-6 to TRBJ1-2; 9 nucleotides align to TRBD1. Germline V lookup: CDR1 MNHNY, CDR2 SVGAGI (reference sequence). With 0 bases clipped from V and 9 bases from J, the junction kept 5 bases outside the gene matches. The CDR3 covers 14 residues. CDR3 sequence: CASSYSGTGNSYTF. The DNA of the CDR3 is TGTGCCAGCAGTTACTCCGGGACAGGGAATAGCTACACCTTC.

CDR3: CASSLVTGGSYEQYF. The CDR3 nucleotides are TGTGCCAGCAGCTTAGTTACAGGGGGTTCCTACGAGCAGTACTTC. This chain uses TRBV7-2 with TRBJ2-7, with TRBD1 matching 8 bases. In germline, CDR1 is SGHTA, CDR2 FQGNSA. V shed 1 base and J 1 base; nucleotides not matched to a gene: 3. This CDR3 contains 15 residues.

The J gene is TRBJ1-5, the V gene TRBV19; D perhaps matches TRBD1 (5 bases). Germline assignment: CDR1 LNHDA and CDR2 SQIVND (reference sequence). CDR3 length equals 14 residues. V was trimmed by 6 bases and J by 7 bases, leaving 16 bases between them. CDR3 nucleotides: TGTGCCAGTAGGGGCCGCTTGGGACGACAGCCCCAGCATTTT. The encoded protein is CASRGRLGRQPQHF.

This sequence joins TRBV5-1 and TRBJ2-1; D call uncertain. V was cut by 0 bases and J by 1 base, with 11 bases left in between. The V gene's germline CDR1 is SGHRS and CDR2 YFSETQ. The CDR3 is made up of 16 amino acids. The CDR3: CASSLVVGASYNEQFF. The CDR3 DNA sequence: TGCGCCAGCAGCTTGGTAGTAGGAGCATCCTACAATGAGCAGTTCTTC.

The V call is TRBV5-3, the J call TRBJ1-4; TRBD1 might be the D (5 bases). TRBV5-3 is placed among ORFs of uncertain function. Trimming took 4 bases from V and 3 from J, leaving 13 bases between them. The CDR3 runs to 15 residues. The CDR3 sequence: CARSPGERANEKLFF. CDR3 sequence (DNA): TGTGCCAGAAGCCCGGGGGAGCGGGCTAATGAAAAACTGTTTTTT.

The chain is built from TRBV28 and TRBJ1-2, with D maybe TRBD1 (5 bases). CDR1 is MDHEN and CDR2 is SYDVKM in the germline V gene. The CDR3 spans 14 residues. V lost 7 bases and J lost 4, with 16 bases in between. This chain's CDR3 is CASTGTLRSYGYTF. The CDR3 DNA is TGTGCCAGCACTGGGACTCTCCGGAGCTATGGCTACACCTTC.

CDR3: CASSDSFGNTQYF. Here the CDR3 DNA reads TGTGCCAGCAGTGATTCCTTTGGGAATACGCAGTATTTT. The V gene is TRBV6-1, the J gene TRBJ2-3; D gene unclear. This CDR3 has 13 residues. Per the germline V gene, CDR1 is MNHNS and CDR2 is SASEGT. Trimming pared 3 bases from V and 7 bases from J, leaving 11 bases between.

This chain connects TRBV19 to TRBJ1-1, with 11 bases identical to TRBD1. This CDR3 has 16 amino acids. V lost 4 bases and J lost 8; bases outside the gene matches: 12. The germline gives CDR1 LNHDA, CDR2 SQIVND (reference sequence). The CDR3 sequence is CASSTWTGGGPLEAFF. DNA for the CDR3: TGTGCCAGTAGTACTTGGACAGGGGGCGGGCCGTTAGAAGCTTTCTTT.

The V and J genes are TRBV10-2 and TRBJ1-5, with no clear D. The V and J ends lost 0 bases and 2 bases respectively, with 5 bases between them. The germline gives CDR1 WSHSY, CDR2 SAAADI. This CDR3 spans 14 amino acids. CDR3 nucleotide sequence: TGCGCCAGCAGTGAGTCCATGGGCAATCAGCCCCAGCATTTT. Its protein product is CASSESMGNQPQHF.

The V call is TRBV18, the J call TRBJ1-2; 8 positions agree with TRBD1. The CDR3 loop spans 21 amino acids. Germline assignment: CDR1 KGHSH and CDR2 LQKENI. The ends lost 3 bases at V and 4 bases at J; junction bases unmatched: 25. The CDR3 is CASSPPRITTGTGILVYGYTF. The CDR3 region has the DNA TGTGCCAGCTCACCGCCCAGAATAACCACCGGGACAGGTATCTTGGTCTATGGCTACACCTTC.

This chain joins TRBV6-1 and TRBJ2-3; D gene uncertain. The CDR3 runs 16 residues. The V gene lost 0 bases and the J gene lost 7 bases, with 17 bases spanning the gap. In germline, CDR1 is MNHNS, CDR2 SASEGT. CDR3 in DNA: TGTGCCAGCAGTGAAGCGTCGGCTGATACTTCCTATACGCAGTATTTT. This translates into CASSEASADTSYTQYF.

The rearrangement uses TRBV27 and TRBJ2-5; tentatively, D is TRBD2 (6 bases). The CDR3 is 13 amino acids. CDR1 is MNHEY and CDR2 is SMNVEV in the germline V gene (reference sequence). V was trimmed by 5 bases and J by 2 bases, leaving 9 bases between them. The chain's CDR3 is CASSREIQETQYF. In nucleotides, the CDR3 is TGTGCCAGCAGTCGGGAGATTCAAGAGACCCAGTACTTC.

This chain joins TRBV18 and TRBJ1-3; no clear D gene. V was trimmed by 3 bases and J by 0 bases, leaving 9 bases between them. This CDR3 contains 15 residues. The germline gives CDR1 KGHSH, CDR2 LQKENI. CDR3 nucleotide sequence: TGTGCCAGCTCACCGAAAGATACCTCTGGAAACACCATATATTTT. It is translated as CASSPKDTSGNTIYF.

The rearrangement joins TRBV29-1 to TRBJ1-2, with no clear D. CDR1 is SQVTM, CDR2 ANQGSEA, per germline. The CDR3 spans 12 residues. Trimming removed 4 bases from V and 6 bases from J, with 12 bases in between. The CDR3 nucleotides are TGCAGCGTTGTTAACGATAGGAATGGCTACACCTTC. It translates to CSVVNDRNGYTF. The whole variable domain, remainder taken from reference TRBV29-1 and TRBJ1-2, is SAVISQKPSRDICQRGTSLTIQCQVDSQVTMMFWYRQQPGQSLTLIATANQGSEATYESGFVIDKFPISRPNLTFSTLTVSNMSPEDSSIYLCSVVNDRNGYTFGSGTRLTVV.

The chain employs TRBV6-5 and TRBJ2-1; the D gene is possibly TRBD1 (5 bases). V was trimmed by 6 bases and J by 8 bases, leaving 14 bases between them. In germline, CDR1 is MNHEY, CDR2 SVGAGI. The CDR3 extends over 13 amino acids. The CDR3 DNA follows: TGTGCCAGCAGCACCAGACAGTCCTATGAGCAGTTCTTC. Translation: CASSTRQSYEQFF.

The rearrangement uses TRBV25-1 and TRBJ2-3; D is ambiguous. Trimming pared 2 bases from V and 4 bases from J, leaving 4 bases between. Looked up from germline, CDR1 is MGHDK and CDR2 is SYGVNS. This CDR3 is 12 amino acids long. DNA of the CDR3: TGTGCCAGCAGTGAAAACTCAGATACGCAGTATTTT. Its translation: CASSENSDTQYF.

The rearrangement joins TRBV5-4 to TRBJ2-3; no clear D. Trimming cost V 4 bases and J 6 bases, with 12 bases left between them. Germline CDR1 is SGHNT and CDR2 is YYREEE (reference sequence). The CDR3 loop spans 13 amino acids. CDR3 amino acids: CASSPPRLDTQYF. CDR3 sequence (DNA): TGTGCCAGCAGCCCCCCCCGGCTGGATACGCAGTATTTT.

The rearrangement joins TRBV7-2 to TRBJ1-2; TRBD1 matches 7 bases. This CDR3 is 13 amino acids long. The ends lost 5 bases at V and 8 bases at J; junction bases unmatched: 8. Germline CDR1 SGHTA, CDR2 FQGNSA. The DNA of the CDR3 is TGTGCCAGCAGCGTGACAGGGTTGGAGGGCTACACCTTC. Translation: CASSVTGLEGYTF.

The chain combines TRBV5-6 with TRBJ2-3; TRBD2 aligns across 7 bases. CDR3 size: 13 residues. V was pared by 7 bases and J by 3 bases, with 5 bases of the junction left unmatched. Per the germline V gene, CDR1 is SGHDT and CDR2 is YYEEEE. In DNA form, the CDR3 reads TGTGCCAGCTCGCTCGGGGGGACAGATACGCAGTATTTT. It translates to CASSLGGTDTQYF.

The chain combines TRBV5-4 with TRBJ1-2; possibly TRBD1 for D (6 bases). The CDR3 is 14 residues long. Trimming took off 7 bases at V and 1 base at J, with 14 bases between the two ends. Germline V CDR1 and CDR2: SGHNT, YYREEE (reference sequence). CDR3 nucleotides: TGTGCCAGCGGGGTGGACAGCCATAACTATGGCTACACCTTC. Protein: CASGVDSHNYGYTF.

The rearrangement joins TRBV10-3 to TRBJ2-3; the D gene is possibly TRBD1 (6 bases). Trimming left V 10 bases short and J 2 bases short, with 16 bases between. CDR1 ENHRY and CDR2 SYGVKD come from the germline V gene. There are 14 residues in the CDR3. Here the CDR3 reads CASKTGTNTDTQYF. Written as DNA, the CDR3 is TGTGCCAGCAAGACAGGTACCAACACAGATACGCAGTATTTT.

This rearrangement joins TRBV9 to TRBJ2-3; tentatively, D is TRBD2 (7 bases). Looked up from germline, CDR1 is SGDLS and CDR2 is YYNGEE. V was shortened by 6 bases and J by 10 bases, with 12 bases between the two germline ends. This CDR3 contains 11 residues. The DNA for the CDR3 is TGTGCCAGCACCAAGGGGGGGGCGCAGTATTTT. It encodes CASTKGGAQYF.